This T cell receptor beta chain was recorded in a study of tumor and adjacent non-tumor tissue in lung cancer. Study conclusions and caveats: Tumor repertoires had a smaller top 100 clone share than normal lung. Shorter survival was associated with higher TCR diversity in tumors. Significantly higher TCR diversity was found in tumor than normal lung.

No cell sorting was done before RNA was extracted from the tissue. The normal lung tissue was taken more than 3 cm from the tumor edge. TCRbeta libraries were built with three rounds of nested PCR, modified from ARM-PCR. TCRdb used MiXCR to reprocess the multiplex PCR reads, holding one entry per CDR3 protein. The sample lists 48,000 or so distinct CDR3 sequences, 60% to 65% occurring once. From germline, CDR1 is MNHEY and CDR2 SVGAGI. Trimming pared 5 bases from V and 0 bases from J, leaving 13 bases between. The CDR3 runs to 15 residues. For this clonotype: Its specificity is not known.

This receptor was identified in a woman in her sixties or seventies with non-small cell lung cancer. Sequenced material: distant non-tumor lung tissue. The V gene is TRBV6-5, the J gene TRBJ1-1; the D gene is possibly TRBD1 (5 bases). The DNA for the CDR3 is TGTGCCAGCAGTCACACAGGTCAGATGAACACTGAAGCTTTCTTT. This sequence encodes CASSHTGQMNTEAFF.